Sequencing of this TCR beta chain was carried out in a study of CD8+CD57+ T cells in acquired aplastic anemia. Sequencing involved patients with CD8+CD57+ cell expansion previously shown by flow cytometry. Genomic DNA acted as the template from which TCR beta VDJ combination and CDR3 sequence profiling were carried out. TCRdb fed the reads into MiXCR, producing one record per CDR3 protein. Altogether around 200,000 distinct CDR3 sequences are present, 48% being singletons, with the ten largest covering over 10%. Per germline, CDR1 KGHDR and CDR2 SFDVKD. This CDR3 spans 13 amino acids. V lost 6 bases and J 4 bases, leaving 9 bases between the germline ends. A few counts support this clonotype.

Sequenced material: sorted CD4+, CD8+, or CD8+CD57+ T cells (not recorded which) from PBMCs. J is TRBJ1-5 and V is TRBV24-1, with D perhaps TRBD1 (6 bases). The source is a human donor with aplastic anemia. CDR3 DNA sequence: TGTGCCACCAGTAGGACAGAAAATCAGCCCCAGCATTTT. Protein product: CATSRTENQPQHF.